A selection of T cell receptor beta chains follows, all from one sample in a study of low-dose radiotherapy and immunotherapy resistance in tumors. A single record per CDR3 protein comes from TCRdb applying MiXCR to the reads. The data contain over 55,000 distinct CDR3 sequences, around 30% of them singletons. Source: PBMCs, taken before treatment. The receptors were gathered from a female donor with ovarian cancer. Each CDR3 is given with its conserved first and last residue. The D gene is left open where the match is weak. A row's size may be missing; if present it is once, few, many or a size class.

length	D	V	size	J	DNA	CDR3
15	NA	TRBV12-3/TRBV12-4	many	TRBJ2-7	TGTGCCAGCAGTTTAGGGGCGGGGACTTCCTACGAGCAGTACTTC	CASSLGAGTSYEQYF
14	NA	TRBV5-1	NA	TRBJ1-2	TGCGCCGGCAGTTCCACGGCGGGGGACTATGGCTACACCTTC	CAGSSTAGDYGYTF
18	NA	TRBV18	once	TRBJ2-2	TGTGCCAGCTCACCATTGGGGCCTGGGGGGCCCCACACCGGGGAGCTGTTTTTT	CASSPLGPGGPHTGELFF
15	TRBD1	TRBV2	once	TRBJ2-7	TGTGCCAGCAGACTAAGACAGGGGGCTTTCGACGAGCAGTACTTC	CASRLRQGAFDEQYF
14	NA	TRBV20-1	NA	TRBJ2-2	TGCAGTGCTACTAGTGTGGAGAACACCGGGGAGCTGTTTTTT	CSATSVENTGELFF
15	TRBD1	TRBV20-1	many	TRBJ2-7	TGCAGTGCTAGAGGATGGGGACAGGCTAATCTCGAGCAGTACTTC	CSARGWGQANLEQYF
15	TRBD2	TRBV29-1	NA	TRBJ2-7	TGCAGCGTCGGACTAGCGGGAGGGGTAACCTACGAGCAGTACTTC	CSVGLAGGVTYEQYF
13	TRBD1	TRBV19	many	TRBJ2-1	TGTGCCAGTAGTATTATAGGAGGACAGGTGGCGTTCTTC	CASSIIGGQVAFF
15	TRBD2	TRBV15	NA	TRBJ2-1	TGTGCCACCAGCAGTGAGCTAGCGGGAGCGCGGGAGCAGTTCTTC	CATSSELAGAREQFF
13	NA	TRBV6-6	NA	TRBJ2-5	TGTGCCAGCAGTGAAGGACCCCGGGAGACCCAGTACTTC	CASSEGPRETQYF
13	NA	TRBV7-2	NA	TRBJ1-5	TGTGCCAGCAGCGGGGGACAAAATCAGCCCCAGCATTTT	CASSGGQNQPQHF
15	TRBD2	TRBV6-2/TRBV6-3	NA	TRBJ2-4	TGTGCCAGCAGTTACTCTCGGCGGGAGGAATACATTCAGTACTTC	CASSYSRREEYIQYF
14	NA	TRBV7-9	NA	TRBJ2-7	TGTGCCAGCAGCAAGGGACATGTTTCCTACGAGCAGTACTTC	CASSKGHVSYEQYF
14	NA	TRBV2	many	TRBJ2-1	TGTGCCAGCCGCACGGGAGTTAGGGACAATGAGCAGTTCTTC	CASRTGVRDNEQFF
14	NA	TRBV20-1	many	TRBJ2-7	TGCAGTGCAACTACCTACAAAAGCTCCTACGAGCAGTACTTC	CSATTYKSSYEQYF
16	NA	TRBV7-9	many	TRBJ2-5	TGTGCCAGCAGCTTAGACGACTTCATGGCGAAAGAGACCCAGTACTTC	CASSLDDFMAKETQYF
15	NA	TRBV11-3	NA	TRBJ1-3	TGTGCCAGCAGCCTAACGCCGGGTCCCGGAAACACCATATATTTT	CASSLTPGPGNTIYF
17	TRBD1	TRBV28	NA	TRBJ1-6	TGTGCCATCCTTAAGGCGCGGACAGGGGGCTATAATTCACCCCTCCACTTT	CAILKARTGGYNSPLHF
14	NA	TRBV9	NA	TRBJ1-2	TGTGCCAGCAGCGTCGCCTCACAATCCTATGGCTACACCTTC	CASSVASQSYGYTF
15	NA	TRBV21-1	many	TRBJ2-5	TGTGCCAGCAGAAGACTAGCGGGAGGGCTAGAGACCCAGTACTTC	CASRRLAGGLETQYF
14	TRBD2	TRBV20-1	many	TRBJ2-3	TGCAGTGCAAAGCTAGCGGGAGGGCCTCATACGCAGTATTTT	CSAKLAGGPHTQYF
16	TRBD2	TRBV6-6	many	TRBJ2-5	TGTGCCAGCAGCAATCGCCGGGGCGGGGGGCAAGAGACCCAGTACTTC	CASSNRRGGGQETQYF